This TCR beta chain was sequenced in a study of preoperative IRX-2 immunotherapy in early breast cancer (dated by TCRdb to between 2019 and 2020). V is shortened by 1 base, J by 9 bases, and the region joining them spans 8 bases. The CDR3 runs 12 amino acids, cysteine and phenylalanine included. Only the CDR3 region is kept as DNA, spanning 36 bases read in frame from base 1. CDR1 SGHNT and CDR2 YYREEE were looked up in the germline V gene (reference sequence). Reading the label with the study, this specimen's treatment or condition is: preoperative locoregional IRX-2 cytokine immunotherapy. The samples were obtained from a phase Ib study that tested preoperative, locoregional IRX-2 cytokine immunotherapy designed to prime immune responses. The donors were early-stage breast cancer patients who were given IRX-2 prior to surgery. In the case of this clone: It lacks a known antigen. There are no base qualities to consult, and no much larger clone falls within one base.

The receptor library was made with the immunoSEQ multiplex PCR assay. The immuneACCESS repertoire file appears here via TCRdb, limited to in-frame rearrangements. These files lack a portion of the clones; in checked studies, under half of the deficit traces to unresolved V genes, and the cause of the others is not known. This sample is represented by around 62,000 clones; roughly 94% of them were singletons. The top ten clonotypes cover approximately 1.8% of the sample. This material was collected from a patient treated with IRX-2 immunotherapy. The V gene is TRBV5-4 and the J gene is TRBJ2-1, with the D gene too uncertain to name. The sequence was collected from a human donor with breast cancer. The CDR3: CASSLRNTEQFF. The DNA sequence is given as TGTGCCAGCAGCTTGCGTAATACTGAGCAGTTCTTC.